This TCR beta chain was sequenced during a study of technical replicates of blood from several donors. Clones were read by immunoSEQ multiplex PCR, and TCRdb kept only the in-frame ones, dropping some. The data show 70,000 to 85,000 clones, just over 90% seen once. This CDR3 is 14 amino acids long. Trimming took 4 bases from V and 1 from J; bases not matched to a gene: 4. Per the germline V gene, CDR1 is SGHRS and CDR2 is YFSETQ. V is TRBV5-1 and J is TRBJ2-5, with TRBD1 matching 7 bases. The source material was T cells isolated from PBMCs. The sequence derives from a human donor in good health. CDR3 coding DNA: TGCGCCAGCAGCCTACGGGACAGCCAAGAGACCCAGTACTTC. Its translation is CASSLRDSQETQYF.